The clone carrying this TCR beta chain was observed a single time. Its specificity is unknown. The source of the sample is a study of OX40 agonist ivuxolimab in advanced cancers. Study information: Two patients with cutaneous melanoma and one with hepatocellular carcinoma, three in total, showed partial responses. Whole-study results and caveats: Patients who responded partially at 0.1-3.0 mg/kg showed clonal expansion ranking among the lowest. Both CD4+ and CD8+ T cell populations in blood had undergone clonal expansion by week 6 at 0.1 to 3.0 mg/kg.

The CDR3 contains 16 residues. J lost 4 bases, V lost 5 bases, and 10 bases had no gene match. Germline V gene sequence: CDR1 MNHEY, CDR2 SMNVEV (reference sequence). Excluded were patients having autoimmune disease history or systemic immunosuppression. Libraries were prepared by immunoSEQ multiplex PCR; TCRdb keeps only in-frame clonotypes and omits some of them. The sample carries just over 80,000 clones, more than 70% recorded once. The TCR comes from an adult with an advanced solid tumor such as melanoma, head and neck, liver or kidney cancer. The chain employs TRBV27 and TRBJ1-5, with 8 bases fitting TRBD1. Source: CD4+ or CD8+ T cells sorted from blood, taken in a trial of the OX40 agonist ivuxolimab. The chain's CDR3 is CASSPTGTGTNQPQHF. The CDR3 DNA reads as TGTGCCAGCAGTCCTACCGGGACAGGTACTAATCAGCCCCAGCATTTT.